Given below is one T cell receptor (beta chain) in context. Cohort placement rested on clinical history that participants reported themselves. Data came from immunoSEQ multiplex PCR; TCRdb stores just in-frame clones and leaves some out. The data show around 280,000 clones, with roughly 85% seen just once and around 5.8% held by the top ten. The data originate from a study of blood T cell repertoires in COVID-19. This CDR3 is built from 16 residues. The V gene lost 4 bases and the J gene lost 6 bases, with 18 bases spanning the gap. Germline V gene sequence: CDR1 SGHDN, CDR2 FVKESK. The V and J genes are TRBV14 and TRBJ2-2, with a tentative D call TRBD1 (5 bases). The source is a woman aged 35 to 49 who had recovered from COVID-19. Source material: PBMCs or T cells enriched from blood (not recorded which). CDR3 bases: TGTGCCAGCAGCCGCCAGACATACGGCAGGGCCGGGGAGCTGTTTTTT. Encoded protein: CASSRQTYGRAGELFF.